The source of this T cell receptor (beta chain) is a study of regulatory T cells in long-lasting Graves disease. The ends were cut back, 4 bases at V and 2 bases at J, with 16 bases in the middle. CDR1 and CDR2 (germline): LGHDT, YNNKEL (reference sequence). The CDR3 is made up of 16 amino acids. At least ten counts were recorded for this clonotype. Time point indicated: newly diagnosed GD, antithyroid drugs for less than 3 months. After RNA was extracted from PBMCs, the TCR library was made from it. Investigators prepared the TCR beta libraries by applying iRepertoire HTBI primers and Arm-PCR of CDR3 regions. TCRdb recomputed calls from the multiplex PCR reads with MiXCR, one row per CDR3 protein. This table holds some 370,000 distinct CDR3 sequences, approximately 12% found once. These data were likewise used in another study, on T cells in Graves' hyperthyroidism and ophthalmopathy.

The TCR sequence derives from a woman between 18 and 30 years old with Graves disease. The chain has TRBV3-1 and TRBJ2-3; the D gene is possibly TRBD2 (6 bases). The sequencing here drew on peripheral blood mononuclear cells (PBMCs), taken at new diagnosis, from a patient treated with antithyroid drugs. The CDR3 protein is CASSPLGRDPTDTQYF. The CDR3 DNA sequence: TGTGCCAGCAGCCCACTCGGGCGGGACCCCACAGATACGCAGTATTTT.